What follows are 26 T cell receptor beta chains derived from one specimen sequenced in a study of blood T cell repertoires in COVID-19. Assay used: immunoSEQ multiplex PCR; TCRdb lists only in-frame clones, some missing. The table lists 200,000 to 250,000 clones, 80% of them singletons. The specimen was peripheral blood. These receptors all come from a woman aged 70-85 years with acute or convalescent COVID-19.

The DNA for the CDR3 is TGTGCCACTTCGGTAGCGGGGGTAGGTGAGACCCAGTACTTC. Its translation: CATSVAGVGETQYF. The chain joins TRBV10-3 to TRBJ2-5; 9 bases align to TRBD2. Germline CDR1 is ENHRY and CDR2 is SYGVKD. The J segment lost 5 bases and the V segment lost 10 bases, leaving 11 bases of the junction unmatched. The CDR3 covers 14 residues.

This chain connects TRBV2 to TRBJ2-1; D call uncertain. The CDR3 contains 12 residues. CDR1 and CDR2 (germline): SNHLY, FYNNEI. V was clipped by 8 bases and J by 6 bases, with 11 bases between them. This CDR3 reads CASGGRFNEQFF. The CDR3 coding sequence is TGTGCCAGCGGCGGTCGGTTCAATGAGCAGTTCTTC. The full variable domain, its missing parts supplied by reference TRBV2 and TRBJ2-1, is EPEVTQTPSHQVTQMGQEVILRCVPISNHLYFYWYRQILGQKVEFLVSFYNNEISEKSEIFDDQFSVERPDGSNFTLKIRSTKLEDSAMYFCASGGRFNEQFFGPGTRLTVL.

V and J are TRBV10-1 and TRBJ2-5, with TRBD1 as a possible D gene (5 bases). The V gene lost 2 bases and the J gene lost 3 bases, with 10 bases spanning the gap. CDR3 length: 14 amino acids. Germline-derived CDR1 and CDR2 are WNHNN and SYGVQD (reference sequence). In DNA, the CDR3 is TGCGCCAGCAGTGAGGGGGCCCCGGAAGAGACCCAGTACTTC. As protein: CASSEGAPEETQYF.

V usage is TRBV7-2 and J usage is TRBJ1-6, with 7 bases that match TRBD1. The CDR3 extends over 14 amino acids. Germline V gives CDR1 SGHTA, CDR2 FQGNSA. Trimming removed 6 bases from V and 6 bases from J; junction bases left unmatched: 5. The DNA for the CDR3 is TGTGCCAGCAGATTATGGGACAGTAATTCACCCCTCCACTTT. Amino acids: CASRLWDSNSPLHF.

V is TRBV5-5 and J is TRBJ1-4; possibly TRBD1 for D (6 bases). This CDR3 comprises 18 residues. The V gene lost 2 bases and the J gene lost 7 bases, with 24 bases spanning the gap. In germline, CDR1 is SGHKS, CDR2 YYEKEE (reference sequence). CDR3 nucleotide sequence: TGTGCCAGCAGCTTCGGCGCCAGGGGATTATCGTCTGGTGAAAAACTGTTTTTT. Its protein is CASSFGARGLSSGEKLFF.

J is TRBJ2-1 and V is TRBV10-3, with 9 bases fitting TRBD2. The CDR3 has 15 residues. CDR1 is ENHRY and CDR2 is SYGVKD in the germline V gene. V was clipped by 6 bases and J by 2 bases; unmatched bases: 5. CDR3 protein: CAIRASGGTYNEQFF. The CDR3 nucleotides are TGTGCCATCAGGGCCAGCGGGGGGACCTACAATGAGCAGTTCTTC.

The V and J genes are TRBV5-8 and TRBJ2-3, with 8 bases that match TRBD1. V was clipped by 6 bases and J by 3 bases; unmatched bases: 12. Germline CDR1 is SGHTS and CDR2 is YDEGEE. The CDR3 contains 16 residues. CDR3 DNA: TGTGCCAGCACCTTCGGGACAGGCAGAGGGACAGATACGCAGTATTTT. Encoded protein: CASTFGTGRGTDTQYF.

The rearrangement links TRBV15 to TRBJ1-6, with a possible D match to TRBD1 (6 bases). CDR3 length: 17 residues. The germline CDR1 and CDR2 sequences are LNHNV and YYDKDF (reference sequence). V lost 0 bases and J 5 bases, leaving 14 bases between the germline ends. Here the CDR3 DNA reads TGTGCCACCAGCAGAGATCTAATGGACAGCAATAATTCACCCCTCCACTTT. The encoded protein is CATSRDLMDSNNSPLHF.

The chain carries TRBV11-2 and TRBJ1-2, with 8 bases lining up with TRBD1. Germline V gives CDR1 SGHAT, CDR2 FQNNGV. The CDR3 sequence is 13 residues long. V lost 1 base, J lost 8 bases, and 3 bases stayed unmatched. The CDR3 bases are TGTGCCAGCAGCTTAGCCGGGACAGGAGGCTACACCTTC. Protein sequence: CASSLAGTGGYTF.

The J gene is TRBJ1-1, the V gene TRBV7-6, with D hard to call. From germline, CDR1 is SGHVS and CDR2 FNYEAQ. Trimming pared 1 base from V and 0 bases from J, leaving 15 bases between. The CDR3 loop spans 17 amino acids. CDR3 in amino acids: CASSLGGGRTMNTEAFF. The CDR3 coding sequence is TGTGCCAGCAGCTTAGGAGGCGGCCGTACTATGAACACTGAAGCTTTCTTT.

The V and J genes are TRBV30 and TRBJ1-2; 8 positions match TRBD1. The germline V gene encodes CDR1 GTSNPN and CDR2 SVGIG (reference sequence). The trim removed 2 bases at V and 4 bases at J, leaving 6 bases unmatched. The CDR3 has 14 residues. This CDR3 reads CAWSNGQGPYGYTF. Here the CDR3 DNA reads TGTGCCTGGAGTAACGGACAGGGCCCCTATGGCTACACCTTC.

The chain is built from TRBV2 and TRBJ2-2, with 8 bases identical to TRBD1. The junction had 6 bases not matched to a gene; V was cut back by 5 bases and J by 4 bases. CDR1 and CDR2 from the germline V gene are SNHLY and FYNNEI. CDR3 length equals 15 residues. In DNA, the CDR3 is TGTGCCAGCAGTTCAGGGGGCGCGGGCACCGGGGAGCTGTTTTTT. Its protein product is CASSSGGAGTGELFF.

This rearrangement joins TRBV6-2 or TRBV6-3 to TRBJ1-2, with D maybe TRBD1 (6 bases). The CDR3 contains 13 residues. CDR1 and CDR2 from the germline V gene are MNHEY and SVGEGT. V gave up 6 bases and J gave up 4 bases, with 12 bases separating them. The CDR3 region has the DNA TGTGCCAGCAGCCAACAGGGCTTCTATGGCTACACCTTC. It is translated as CASSQQGFYGYTF.

The V gene is TRBV2, the J gene TRBJ2-7; D gene unclear. CDR3 length: 13 amino acids. Germline values: CDR1 SNHLY, CDR2 FYNNEI. V was trimmed by 3 bases and J by 2 bases, leaving 8 bases between them. The CDR3 DNA reads TGTGCCAGCAGTGATAAGCTCCCCTACGAGCAGTACGTC. The encoded protein is CASSDKLPYEQYV.

The table lists this clone with a count of one. The rearrangement links TRBV7-2 to TRBJ2-2, with D possibly being TRBD1 (6 bases). V lost 1 base and J 5 bases, leaving 8 bases between the germline ends. In germline, CDR1 is SGHTA, CDR2 FQGNSA. The CDR3 covers 14 residues. The CDR3 loop reads CASSLVRGTGELFF. The CDR3 DNA sequence: TGTGCCAGCAGCTTAGTCAGGGGAACCGGGGAGCTGTTTTTT. Using reference TRBV7-2 and TRBJ2-2 for the parts outside the CDR3, the full variable domain is GAGVSQSPSNKVTEKGKDVELRCDPISGHTALYWYRQSLGQGLEFLIYFQGNSAPDKSGLPSDRFSAERTGGSVSTLTIQRTQQEDSAVYLCASSLVRGTGELFFGEGSRLTVL.

With respect to this clone: Other DNA sequences of this sample code for an identical CDR3. The chain recombines TRBV5-1 with TRBJ2-5; TRBD2 agrees at 15 bases. Germline loops: CDR1 SGHRS, CDR2 YFSETQ. This CDR3 is built from 16 residues. With 5 bases clipped from V and 5 bases from J, the junction kept 7 bases outside the gene matches. The CDR3 region is CASSSGLAGGQETQYF. CDR3 in DNA: TGCGCCAGCAGTTCCGGACTAGCGGGGGGGCAGGAGACCCAGTACTTC.

A note on this clone: Distinct nucleotide sequences in the sample also encode this CDR3. Written as DNA, the CDR3 is TGCGCCAGCAGCCGCACCGGGAACACTGAAGCTTTCTTT. Protein: CASSRTGNTEAFF. The chain couples TRBV4-1 to TRBJ1-1, with D hard to call. The CDR3 spans 13 residues. V was clipped by 4 bases and J by 1 base, with 7 bases between them. CDR1 and CDR2 (germline): MGHRA, YSYEKL.

J is TRBJ2-2 and V is TRBV5-1, with 7 bases fitting TRBD1. The junction had 7 bases not matched to a gene; V was cut back by 3 bases and J by 2 bases. The germline CDR1 and CDR2 sequences are SGHRS and YFSETQ. This CDR3 has 16 amino acids. Here the CDR3 DNA reads TGCGCCAGCAGCTCCCAAGGGGGCTTAAACACCGGGGAGCTGTTTTTT. This gives the protein CASSSQGGLNTGELFF.

The CDR3 bases are TGCGCCAGCAGCTTTGGACTAGCGGGCACGAGTGAGCAGTTCTTC. As protein: CASSFGLAGTSEQFF. V usage is TRBV5-1 and J usage is TRBJ2-1; 11 nucleotides line up with TRBD2. The CDR3 is 15 amino acids. V lost 2 bases to trimming and J lost 9 bases; unmatched junction nucleotides: 7. CDR1 SGHRS and CDR2 YFSETQ come from the germline V gene.

This clone has just a few counts. The chain employs TRBV6-1 and TRBJ1-2; weak D call: TRBD1 (6 bases). Trimming took 4 bases from V and 4 from J, leaving 19 bases between them. Germline CDR1 reads MNHNS; CDR2 reads SASEGT. This CDR3 has 16 residues. The CDR3 nucleotides are TGTGCCAGCAGTGCTCGCAACAGGGATTCAGCCTATGGCTACACCTTC. Residues: CASSARNRDSAYGYTF.

The chain has TRBV29-1 and TRBJ1-2; D is unresolved. V was shortened by 2 bases and J by 5 bases, with 15 bases between the two germline ends. CDR1 is SQVTM, CDR2 ANQGSEA, per germline. The CDR3 is 14 residues long. This CDR3 is CSVERSGVGYGYTF. CDR3 in DNA: TGCAGCGTTGAAAGAAGCGGGGTAGGATATGGCTACACCTTC.

The rearrangement uses TRBV7-9 and TRBJ1-2; D not certain. This CDR3 is 12 amino acids long. Trimming took 8 bases from V and 9 from J, leaving 16 bases between them. Germline V gene sequence: CDR1 SEHNR, CDR2 FQNEAQ (reference sequence). The CDR3 is CASGIMEFSYTF. CDR3 nucleotide sequence: TGTGCCAGCGGAATTATGGAGTTTAGCTACACCTTC.

The chain uses TRBV6-1 and TRBJ1-3, with TRBD1 matching 7 bases. Germline loops: CDR1 MNHNS, CDR2 SASEGT. Unmatched junction bases numbered 2, after V lost 7 bases and J lost 2 bases. This CDR3 is built from 13 residues. CDR3 sequence: CASNGQAGNTIYF. In nucleotides, the CDR3 is TGTGCCAGCAACGGACAGGCTGGAAACACCATATATTTT.

The CDR3 nucleotides read TGTGCCAGCAGCTTAGGGGTACTAGGAAGCGAGCAGTACTTC. It yields the protein CASSLGVLGSEQYF. This chain joins TRBV7-8 and TRBJ2-7, with a tentative D call TRBD2 (5 bases). Per germline, CDR1 SGHVS and CDR2 FQNEAQ. Trimming removed 1 base at V and 6 bases at J, with 13 bases between. This CDR3 contains 14 residues.

The rearrangement uses TRBV21-1 and TRBJ2-7; the table calls TRBD2, which could not be checked here. TRBV21-1 is classified as a pseudogene. CDR3 size: 18 residues. The CDR3 sequence is CASSKGGTSGGTPYEQYV. The CDR3, as DNA: TGTGCCAGCAGCAAAGGTGGGACTAGCGGGGGTACACCCTACGAGCAGTACGTC.

V is TRBV7-9 and J is TRBJ1-2; tentative D call: TRBD1 (6 bases). The CDR3 covers 14 residues. Germline-derived CDR1 and CDR2 are SEHNR and FQNEAQ (reference sequence). V was trimmed by 4 bases and J by 3 bases, leaving 12 bases between them. CDR3 protein: CASSSQGLYYGYTF. The CDR3 region has the DNA TGTGCCAGCAGCTCACAGGGCTTGTACTATGGCTACACCTTC.